This T cell receptor beta chain was profiled in a study of blood T cell repertoires in COVID-19. Overall study context: The United States, Italy and Spain were the sources of the acute and convalescent COVID-19 samples. T cells, B-cell-depleted T cells, or PBMCs supplied cDNA or gDNA.

In its sample, this clone was seen once. Germline lookup yields CDR1 LGHDT and CDR2 YNNKEL (reference sequence). This CDR3 spans 16 amino acids. V was clipped by 2 bases and J by 6 bases, with 18 bases between them. In the original workflow: Estimates of nucleated cell counts were drawn from the amplification of reference gene primers. Measured with immunoSEQ multiplex PCR; TCRdb has only the in-frame clones, and not every one. V, J and clone size reflect that table, while D and trimming were determined from the DNA. This sample has a few hundred thousand clones, with 87% found just once. This receptor was obtained from a woman aged 50 to 65 who had recovered from COVID-19. The J gene is TRBJ2-3, the V gene TRBV3-1 (or the pseudogene TRBV3-2), with D perhaps matching TRBD2 (6 bases). The sequenced material came from peripheral blood. Written as DNA, the CDR3 is TGTGCCAGCAGCCAAAGAGGGCGGGGCTTGGTGGATACGCAGTATTTT. This codes for CASSQRGRGLVDTQYF.